The TCR beta chain under discussion was sequenced for a study of CD8 T cells in ankylosing spondylitis. Study results and limitations: Earlier authors reported some of these motif variants in reactive arthritis synovial fluid and blood. Within ankylosing spondylitis blood, a TCR beta motif made up of eight or nine highly homologous variants appeared to be characteristic. CD8+ cells made up the disease-linked clones, which were relatively rare in peripheral blood.

A remark on this clonotype: Its target is unknown.

Deletions cut 0 bases from V and 7 bases from J, with 19 bases between. This CDR3 is 17 amino acids long. Germline V lookup: CDR1 SGHTA, CDR2 FQGTGA. TCRdb re-analysed the 5' RACE reads in MiXCR, keeping a single row per CDR3 protein. This table holds about 400,000 distinct CDR3 sequences, around 22% found once. Input material: blood, either unsorted or a sorted T cell fraction (not recorded which). This rearrangement joins TRBV7-3 to TRBJ2-1; D not certain. This receptor was identified in a male donor with ankylosing spondylitis. The CDR3: CASSLTGRLNGVNEQFF. CDR3 nucleotide sequence: TGTGCCAGCAGCTTAACGGGCCGACTGAATGGAGTGAATGAGCAGTTCTTC. Full variable domain (outside the CDR3, taken from reference TRBV7-3 and TRBJ2-1): GAGVSQTPSNKVTEKGKYVELRCDPISGHTALYWYRQSLGQGPEFLIYFQGTGAADDSGLPNDRFFAVRPEGSVSTLKIQRTERGDSAVYLCASSLTGRLNGVNEQFFGPGTRLTVL.